This T cell receptor (beta chain) was profiled in a study of T cells expressing NK-cell markers. TCRdb re-called the 5' RACE reads and shows each CDR3 protein once, DNA omitted. The specimen's table records over 200,000 distinct CDR3 sequences. CDR1 is LGHNA, CDR2 YNFKEQ, per germline. The CDR3 has 16 residues. This chain joins TRBV4-2 and TRBJ1-2; absent DNA, TCRdb's TRBD1 call cannot be checked. This clonotype was sampled from a man aged 18-30 years in good health. What was sequenced was blood T cells: a sorted CD56 or NKG2C T cell subset, CD4+ or CD8+ T cells, or bulk PBMC T cells (not recorded which). This chain's CDR3 is CASSQEGTGEIYGYTF.